What follows describes a single TCR beta chain. Repertoires were generated with immunoSEQ multiplex PCR, while TCRdb's copy carries only in-frame clones and drops some. The sample includes about 140,000 clones, roughly 90% of them seen just once. Germline CDR1 and CDR2: LNHDA and SQIVND (reference sequence). V shed 3 bases and J shed 2 bases, with 20 bases lying between them. The CDR3 consists of 18 residues. These data come from a study of T cell responses to AZD1222 COVID-19 vaccine. The sequence came from an adult in good health. This sample comprised peripheral blood, obtained on day 0 of AZD1222 vaccination. The rearrangement links TRBV19 to TRBJ2-1; maybe TRBD1 (8 bases). CDR3 nucleotides: TGTGCCAGTAGTATTGAGGGCAACAGGGGGACTACCTACAATGAGCAGTTCTTC. The encoded protein is CASSIEGNRGTTYNEQFF.